This is a list of T cell receptor beta chains from one sample in a study of CXCR3-negative and CXCR3-positive naive CD8 T cells. With the 5' RACE reads reprocessed, TCRdb shows one record per CDR3 protein and no DNA. The sample data list about 110,000 distinct CDR3 sequences. The sequencing sample was made of naive CXCR3+ CD8+ T cells from blood. The receptors stem from a human donor in good health. Some clones in this sample may be carry-over from other donors' samples. Both conserved end residues are part of each CDR3.

V	J	CDR3
TRBV7-8	TRBJ2-3	CASSLDAGTDTQYF
TRBV4-3	TRBJ1-3	CASSQDAGGGNTIYF
TRBV25-1	TRBJ2-3	CASSELAGDEDTQYF
TRBV27	TRBJ1-1	CASRDRQGNTEAFF
TRBV7-6	TRBJ2-3	CASSLGPIGDTQYF
TRBV7-9	TRBJ1-5	CASSSNRDTGQPQHF
TRBV7-2	TRBJ1-5	CASSLEGGGDQPQHF
TRBV5-1	TRBJ2-7	CASSLVQGNDEQYF
TRBV3-1	TRBJ2-1	CASSQDVTAGNEQFF
TRBV29-1	TRBJ2-7	CSVLSGKAYEQYF
TRBV27	TRBJ1-2	CASSLGGGGYGYTF
TRBV20-1	TRBJ2-7	CSARDVLAGGYEQYF
TRBV20-1	TRBJ2-3	CSARVPGLAGHKPLTDTQYF
TRBV12-3/TRBV12-4	TRBJ1-2	CASSETPGQGAIYGYTF
TRBV6-2/TRBV6-3	TRBJ1-2	CASSYSKDGEDSVYGYTF
TRBV6-6	TRBJ1-2	CASSYYDENYGYTF
TRBV6-6	TRBJ2-1	CASSYSRDRVGHEQFF
TRBV7-9	TRBJ2-7	CASSSDVSSYEQYF
TRBV14	TRBJ1-2	CASSLGTANYGYTF
TRBV2	TRBJ1-1	CASSEDPTGGGNTEAFF
TRBV7-3	TRBJ1-2	CASSPTGSGGYTF
TRBV4-2	TRBJ2-1	CASSQVTSSYNEQFF
TRBV28	TRBJ2-1	CASRNPGTGGLSEQFF
TRBV28	TRBJ2-7	CASSPRTGQYEQYF
TRBV6-2/TRBV6-3	TRBJ2-5	CASSPTTGEVETQYF
TRBV3-1	TRBJ2-5	CASSPGTSGEETQYF
TRBV19	TRBJ1-3	CASSIILPDSGNTIYF
TRBV6-2/TRBV6-3	TRBJ2-1	CASSYGSSYNEQFF
TRBV6-5	TRBJ2-7	CASSGSSGGAYEQYF
TRBV7-9	TRBJ2-1	CASSLATSGSPQFF
TRBV20-1	TRBJ1-5	CSAREGQGDKNQHF
TRBV29-1	TRBJ2-2	CSVLRGGTGELFF
TRBV6-5	TRBJ2-7	CASGTSGKYEQYF
TRBV4-2	TRBJ2-7	CASSHIAGSSSYEQYF
TRBV29-1	TRBJ2-2	CSVGTGGAELFF
TRBV4-3	TRBJ2-5	CASSQTREETQYF
TRBV7-3	TRBJ2-3	CASSSKPTSGRSTDTQYF
TRBV12-3/TRBV12-4	TRBJ2-5	CASSLDRQTQYF
TRBV4-1	TRBJ2-3	CASSQEMTDTQYF
TRBV6-5	TRBJ2-2	CASRESEREGHSNTGELFF
TRBV7-2	TRBJ1-6	CASSLGGDSYNSPLHF
TRBV20-1	TRBJ1-4	CSARIGGESEKLFF
TRBV6-6	TRBJ2-7	CASSYDPGQGIYEQYF
TRBV19	TRBJ2-7	CASSAGLAEAFYEQYF
TRBV2	TRBJ2-1	CASSERGQVHEQFF
TRBV7-9	TRBJ2-1	CASSDRGRYNEQFF